This T cell receptor beta chain derives from a study of cytomegalovirus exposure and HLA in healthy donors. In the PCR, 60 Vbeta and 13 Jbeta primers were used. Method: immunoSEQ multiplex PCR; TCRdb's copy keeps in-frame clones and lacks some. The sample shows more than 100,000 clones, and roughly 1.6% sits with its ten largest clones. On this clone: As yet, its antigen is unknown.

Germline CDR1 reads SGDLS; CDR2 reads YYNGEE. V was trimmed by 3 bases and J by 6 bases, leaving 12 bases between them. The CDR3 is made up of 14 amino acids. General study results and limits: It was reportedly the case that the classifier diagnosed cytomegalovirus status with high specificity and sensitivity.

What was sequenced was PBMCs. The chain recombines TRBV9 with TRBJ2-2; D is possibly TRBD1 (5 bases). The clonotype was recovered from a woman between 35 and 50 years old in good health and CMV-seronegative. CDR3 protein: CASSGDRSPGELFF. The CDR3, as DNA: TGTGCCAGCAGCGGCGACAGATCCCCCGGGGAGCTGTTTTTT.